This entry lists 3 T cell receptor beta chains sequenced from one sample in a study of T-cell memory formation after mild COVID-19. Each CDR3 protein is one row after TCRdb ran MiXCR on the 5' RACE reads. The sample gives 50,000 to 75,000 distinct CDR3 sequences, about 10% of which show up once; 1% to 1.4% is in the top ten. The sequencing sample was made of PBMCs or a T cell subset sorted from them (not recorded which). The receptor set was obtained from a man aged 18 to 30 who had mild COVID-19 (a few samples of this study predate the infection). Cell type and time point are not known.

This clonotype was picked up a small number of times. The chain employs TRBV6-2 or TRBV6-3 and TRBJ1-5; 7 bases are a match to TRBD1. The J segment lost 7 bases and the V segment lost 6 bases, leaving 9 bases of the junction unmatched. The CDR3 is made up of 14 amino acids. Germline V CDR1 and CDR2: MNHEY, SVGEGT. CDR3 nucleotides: TGTGCCAGCAGCTCGGACAGGCTCTGGCAGCCCCAGCATTTT. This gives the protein CASSSDRLWQPQHF.

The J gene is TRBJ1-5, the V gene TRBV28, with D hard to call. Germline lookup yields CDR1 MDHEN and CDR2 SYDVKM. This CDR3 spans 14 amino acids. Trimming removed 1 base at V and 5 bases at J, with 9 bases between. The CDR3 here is CASSLYGVHQPQHF. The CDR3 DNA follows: TGTGCCAGCAGTTTATATGGGGTCCATCAGCCCCAGCATTTT.

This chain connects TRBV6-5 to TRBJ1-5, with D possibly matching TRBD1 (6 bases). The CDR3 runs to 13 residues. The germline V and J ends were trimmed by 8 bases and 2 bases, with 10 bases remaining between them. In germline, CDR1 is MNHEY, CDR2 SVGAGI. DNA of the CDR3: TGTGCCAGCGGCTACAGGGGCAATCAGCCCCAGCATTTT. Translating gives CASGYRGNQPQHF.